This T cell receptor (beta chain) was documented in a study of blood T cell repertoires in COVID-19. As for the study in general: The samples span acute and convalescent COVID-19 from the United States, Italy and Spain. In each case, the material was cDNA or gDNA derived from T cells, B-cell-depleted T cells, or PBMCs.

Trimming took 5 bases from V and 0 from J; bases not matched to a gene: 7. Looked up from germline, CDR1 is SEHNR and CDR2 is FQNEAQ (reference sequence). This CDR3 has 15 amino acids. Authors' data handling: Counts of nucleated cells, estimated from reference gene primer amplification, were obtained. Data came from immunoSEQ multiplex PCR; TCRdb stores just in-frame clones and leaves some out. That table furnishes V, J and clone size, whereas the DNA furnished D and trimming. The sample includes around 290,000 clones, more than 75% of them seen just once. The V and J genes are TRBV7-9 and TRBJ2-7; TRBD1 aligns across 7 bases. The clonotype was recovered from a woman aged 50 to 65 who had recovered from COVID-19. The specimen sequenced was peripheral blood. The CDR3 sequence is CASSPGTGDSYEQYF. The CDR3 DNA follows: TGTGCCAGCAGCCCCGGCACAGGGGACTCCTACGAGCAGTACTTC.